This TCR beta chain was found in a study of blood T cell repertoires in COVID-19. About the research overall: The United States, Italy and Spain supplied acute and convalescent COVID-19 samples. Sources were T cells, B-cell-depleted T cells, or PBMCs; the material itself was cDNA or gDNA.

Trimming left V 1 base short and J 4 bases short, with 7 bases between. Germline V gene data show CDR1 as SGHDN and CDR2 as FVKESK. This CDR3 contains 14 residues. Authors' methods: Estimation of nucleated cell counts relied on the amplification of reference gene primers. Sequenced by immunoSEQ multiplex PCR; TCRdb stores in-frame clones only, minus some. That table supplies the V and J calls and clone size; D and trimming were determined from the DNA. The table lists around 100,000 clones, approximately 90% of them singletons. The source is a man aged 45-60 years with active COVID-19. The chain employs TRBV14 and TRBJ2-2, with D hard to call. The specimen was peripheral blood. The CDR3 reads CASSQVASTGELFF. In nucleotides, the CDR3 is TGTGCCAGCAGCCAAGTCGCTAGCACCGGGGAGCTGTTTTTT.